The 8 T cell receptor beta chains reported below all come from one sample, sequenced in a study of control samples from healthy donors and cancer patients. This table comes from immunoSEQ multiplex PCR, and its TCRdb copy is limited to in-frame clones, with some not included. The data show approximately 140,000 clones, 89% seen once. The sample consisted of PBMCs. Source of these receptors: a man aged 45-65 years with head and neck cancer.

V and J are TRBV2 and TRBJ2-7; the D gene is possibly TRBD2 (5 bases). Germline V gives CDR1 SNHLY, CDR2 FYNNEI. Trimming cost V 4 bases and J 7 bases, with 5 bases left between them. The CDR3 contains 10 residues. CDR3 region: CASSGREQYF. CDR3 DNA sequence: TGTGCCAGCAGTGGGAGGGAGCAGTACTTC. Combining the CDR3 with reference TRBV2 and TRBJ2-7 gives the whole variable domain EPEVTQTPSHQVTQMGQEVILRCVPISNHLYFYWYRQILGQKVEFLVSFYNNEISEKSEIFDDQFSVERPDGSNFTLKIRSTKLEDSAMYFCASSGREQYFGPGTRLTVT.

This chain joins TRBV10-1 and TRBJ2-5; D may be TRBD2 (5 bases). V dropped 0 bases and J dropped 2 bases, with 7 bases sitting between them. Germline loops: CDR1 WNHNN, CDR2 SYGVQD (reference sequence). The CDR3 spans 14 residues. The CDR3 nucleotides read TGCGCCAGCAGTGAGTCGGTAGCGCAAGAGACCCAGTACTTC. This encodes CASSESVAQETQYF.

CDR3 sequence reads: CASSPGDPTEAFF. DNA for the CDR3: TGTGCCAGTAGCCCGGGAGATCCGACTGAAGCTTTCTTT. The chain is built from TRBV19 and TRBJ1-1; no clear D gene. V was trimmed by 6 bases and J by 5 bases, leaving 13 bases between them. Germline CDR1 and CDR2: LNHDA and SQIVND (reference sequence). This CDR3 is 13 amino acids long.

This clone was observed a single time. The chain employs TRBV11-3 and TRBJ2-1, with a weak D call TRBD1 (5 bases). The CDR3 is 15 amino acids. Germline V CDR1 and CDR2: SGHNT, YENEEA. Trimming took off 1 base at V and 4 bases at J, with 11 bases between the two ends. The CDR3 DNA reads as TGTGCCAGCAGCTTAGGTAGGACACCTTACAATGAGCAGTTCTTC. This gives the protein CASSLGRTPYNEQFF.

The chain is built from TRBV5-1 and TRBJ2-1, with 11 bases matching TRBD2. Germline V gene sequence: CDR1 SGHRS, CDR2 YFSETQ. J lost 5 bases, V lost 2 bases, and 3 bases had no gene match. CDR3 length: 15 amino acids. Written as DNA, the CDR3 is TGCGCCAGCAGCTTCCTAGCGGGGGGCAACAATGAGCAGTTCTTC. Protein sequence: CASSFLAGGNNEQFF.

V and J are TRBV5-4 and TRBJ1-4; TRBD1 is a possible D gene (5 bases). The CDR3 extends over 15 amino acids. Germline values: CDR1 SGHNT, CDR2 YYREEE (reference sequence). V gave up 0 bases and J gave up 7 bases, with 13 bases separating them. The CDR3 nucleotides are TGTGCCAGCAGCTTGGGTAGGGGCTACGGTGAAAAACTGTTTTTT. Protein product: CASSLGRGYGEKLFF.

J is TRBJ1-3 and V is TRBV19; D is uncertain. V shed 0 bases and J shed 2 bases, with 20 bases lying between them. The CDR3 loop spans 19 amino acids. The germline gives CDR1 LNHDA, CDR2 SQIVND (reference sequence). CDR3 sequence: CASSIDRSRARRTGNTIYF. The CDR3 DNA is TGTGCCAGTAGTATAGATCGTTCTAGGGCTAGGCGGACTGGAAACACCATATATTTT.

This chain connects TRBV21-1 to TRBJ2-5; the DNA was not used to check the table's D call, TRBD2. TRBV21-1 is designated a pseudogene. This CDR3 has 14 residues. The CDR3 nucleotides are TGTGCCAAGACTAGCGGGAGCCGTGGGGAGACCCAGTACTTC. Protein: CAKTSGSRGETQYF.